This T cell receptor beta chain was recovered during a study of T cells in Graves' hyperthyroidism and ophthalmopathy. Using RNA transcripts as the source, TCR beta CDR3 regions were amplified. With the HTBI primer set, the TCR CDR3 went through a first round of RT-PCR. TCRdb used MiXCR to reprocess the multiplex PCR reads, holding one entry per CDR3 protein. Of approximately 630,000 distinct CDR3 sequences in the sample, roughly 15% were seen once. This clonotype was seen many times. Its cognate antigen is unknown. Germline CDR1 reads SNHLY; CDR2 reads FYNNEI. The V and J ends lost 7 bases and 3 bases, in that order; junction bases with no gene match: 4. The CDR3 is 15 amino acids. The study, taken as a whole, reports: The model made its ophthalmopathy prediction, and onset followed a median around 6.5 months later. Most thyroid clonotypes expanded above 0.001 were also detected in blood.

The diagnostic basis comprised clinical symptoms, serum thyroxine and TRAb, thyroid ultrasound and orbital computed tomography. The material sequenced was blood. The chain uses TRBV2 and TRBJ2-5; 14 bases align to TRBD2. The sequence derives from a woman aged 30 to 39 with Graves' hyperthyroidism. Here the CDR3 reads CASNLGLAGEETQYF. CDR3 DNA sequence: TGTGCCAGCAACTTGGGACTAGCGGGAGAAGAGACCCAGTACTTC.